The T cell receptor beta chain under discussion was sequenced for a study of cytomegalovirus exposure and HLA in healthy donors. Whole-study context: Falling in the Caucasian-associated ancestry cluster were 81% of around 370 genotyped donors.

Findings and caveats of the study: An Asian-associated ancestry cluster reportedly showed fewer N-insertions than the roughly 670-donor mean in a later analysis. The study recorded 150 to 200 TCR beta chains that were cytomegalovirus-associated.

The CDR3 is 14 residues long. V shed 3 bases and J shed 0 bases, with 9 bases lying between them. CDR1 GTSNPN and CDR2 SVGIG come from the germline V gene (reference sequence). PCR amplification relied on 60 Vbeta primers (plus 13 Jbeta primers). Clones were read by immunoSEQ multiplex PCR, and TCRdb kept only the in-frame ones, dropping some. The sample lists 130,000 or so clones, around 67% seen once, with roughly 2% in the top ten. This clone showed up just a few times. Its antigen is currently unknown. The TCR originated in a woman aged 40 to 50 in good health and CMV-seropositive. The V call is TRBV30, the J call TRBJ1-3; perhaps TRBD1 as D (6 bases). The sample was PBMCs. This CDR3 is CAWRIQGSGNTIYF. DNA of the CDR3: TGTGCCTGGAGGATACAGGGCTCTGGAAACACCATATATTTT.